This passage covers 3 T cell receptor beta chains from one sample sequenced in a study of PD-1 blockade in classical Hodgkin lymphoma. Indicated time point: cycle 4 day 1 (C4D1), after less than 7 weeks of nivolumab. Every patient had relapsed following autologous stem cell transplantation, and cohorts differed in brentuximab vedotin exposure. Purification of CD4+ T cells from thawed PBMCs was performed via magnetic negative selection. Assay: immunoSEQ multiplex PCR; the TCRdb copy retains only in-frame clones and omits some. The table shows 25,000 to 35,000 clones, with around 79% occurring only once. Sequences were derived from CD4+ T cells from blood, sampled before the fourth cycle of nivolumab. These receptors came from a human donor with classical Hodgkin lymphoma.

The chain uses TRBV10-3 and TRBJ2-3; unclear D gene. Germline values: CDR1 ENHRY, CDR2 SYGVKD. The V end lost 6 bases, the J end lost 0 bases, and 7 bases lay between the germline ends. The CDR3 has 13 amino acids. The CDR3 nucleotides are TGTGCCATCAGACCAGCTAGCACAGATACGCAGTATTTT. It encodes CAIRPASTDTQYF.

The chain is built from TRBV18 and TRBJ1-1, with 10 bases lining up with TRBD1. This CDR3 contains 13 residues. With 8 bases clipped from V and 2 bases from J, the junction kept 2 bases outside the gene matches. Germline V gives CDR1 KGHSH, CDR2 LQKENI. The CDR3 DNA is TGTGCCAGCCGGGACAGGGGAAACACTGAAGCTTTCTTT. Translated: CASRDRGNTEAFF. Together with reference TRBV18 and TRBJ1-1, the CDR3 gives the full variable domain: NAGVMQNPRHLVRRRGQEARLRCSPMKGHSHVYWYRQLPEEGLKFMVYLQKENIIDESGMPKERFSAEFPKEGPSILRIQQVVRGDSAAYFCASRDRGNTEAFFGQGTRLTVV.

This clone was observed a single time. The V gene is TRBV19, the J gene TRBJ2-7; TRBD1 aligns across 7 bases. Germline CDR1 is LNHDA and CDR2 is SQIVND (reference sequence). The V gene end was trimmed by 4 bases and the J gene end by 2 bases; junction bases not matched to a gene: 11. This CDR3 comprises 16 residues. This chain's CDR3 is CASSTPRGSHPYEQYF. The CDR3 nucleotides read TGTGCCAGTAGTACCCCCAGGGGGTCACATCCCTACGAGCAGTACTTC.